Given below is one T cell receptor (beta chain) in context. Germline CDR1 is SNHLY and CDR2 is FYNNEI. V lost 5 bases to trimming and J lost 4 bases, with 11 bases between them. This CDR3 has 13 residues. It was with 60 Vbeta and 13 Jbeta primers that the PCR ran. Study processing details: There were some 87 million unique TCR beta chains by a later count, and approximately 11 million of them were shared. Generated by immunoSEQ multiplex PCR, the TCRdb table keeps only in-frame clones and is missing some. Clone size and V and J calls were adopted from that table, with D and trimming inferred from the DNA. The sample lists under 150,000 clones, approximately 80% seen once, with 3.5% to 5.5% in the top ten. The data stem from a study of cytomegalovirus exposure and HLA in healthy donors.

V is TRBV2 and J is TRBJ1-1; D is uncertain. The sequenced sample consisted of PBMCs. This sequence originates from a woman aged 40 to 50 in good health and CMV-seropositive. DNA of the CDR3: TGTGCCAGCAGTATTGACACGTCCACTGAAGCTTTCTTT. This codes for CASSIDTSTEAFF.